This passage covers 30 T cell receptor beta chains from one sample sequenced in a study of CD8 T cells in Susac syndrome. Random hexamers were used to reverse transcribe an amount of roughly 0.45 to 1 ug RNA. MiXCR, run by TCRdb on the immunoSEQ multiplex PCR reads, gives a single entry per CDR3 protein. Altogether some 190,000 distinct CDR3 sequences are present, 90% to 96% being singletons, with the ten largest covering approximately 0.088%. The source material was CD4+ T cells from PBMCs. Receptors originate from a human donor with multiple sclerosis.

The genes are TRBV20-1 and TRBJ2-5; D possibly matches TRBD1 or TRBD2 (6 bases each). The CDR3 runs to 13 residues. Germline V gene lookup returns CDR1 DFQATT and CDR2 SNEGSKA (reference sequence). Trimming removed 5 bases from V and 2 bases from J, with 12 bases in between. CDR3 DNA: TGCAGTGCTCGAAGGGGGGTACAAGAGACCCAGTACTTC. Translating gives CSARRGVQETQYF.

The chain links TRBV6-1 to TRBJ1-5, with D perhaps TRBD1 (5 bases). The CDR3 length is 14 residues. Germline V lookup: CDR1 MNHNS, CDR2 SASEGT. Trimming stripped 0 bases from V and 7 bases from J, with 10 bases between. The CDR3 spells CASSEAQGGQPQHF. In DNA form, the CDR3 reads TGTGCCAGCAGTGAAGCCCAGGGAGGGCAGCCCCAGCATTTT.

The chain uses TRBV29-1 and TRBJ1-1; unclear D gene. V shed 7 bases and J shed 2 bases, with 11 bases lying between them. CDR3 size: 12 residues. In germline, CDR1 is SQVTM, CDR2 ANQGSEA. The chain's CDR3 is CSGNTPNTEAFF. DNA of the CDR3: TGCAGCGGCAATACACCTAACACTGAAGCTTTCTTT. The complete variable domain, with remaining parts taken from reference TRBV29-1 and TRBJ1-1, reads SAVISQKPSRDICQRGTSLTIQCQVDSQVTMMFWYRQQPGQSLTLIATANQGSEATYESGFVIDKFPISRPNLTFSTLTVSNMSPEDSSIYLCSGNTPNTEAFFGQGTRLTVV.

The rearrangement uses TRBV6-1 and TRBJ2-6; D gene unclear. CDR3 length: 17 amino acids. CDR1 and CDR2 from the germline V gene are MNHNS and SASEGT. V dropped 6 bases and J dropped 2 bases, with 17 bases sitting between them. CDR3 coding DNA: TGTGCCAGCAGCCGAGTGGGTCCCGGAACTGGGGCCAACGTCCTGACTTTC. Its protein product is CASSRVGPGTGANVLTF.

The genes are TRBV28 and TRBJ1-5; 9 positions agree with TRBD1. J lost 0 bases, V lost 5 bases, and 11 bases had no gene match. This CDR3 has 18 amino acids. Germline V gene data show CDR1 as MDHEN and CDR2 as SYDVKM. The CDR3 nucleotides are TGTGCCAGCAGTCCGACAGGGGGAGTCGCTTATAGCAATCAGCCCCAGCATTTT. Translating gives CASSPTGGVAYSNQPQHF.

V and J are TRBV20-1 and TRBJ2-3; D unclear. The CDR3 length is 13 residues. The germline V gene has CDR1 DFQATT and CDR2 SNEGSKA (reference sequence). Trimming cost V 1 base and J 7 bases, with 12 bases left between them. The chain's CDR3 is CSARALVGHTQYF. The CDR3 nucleotides read TGCAGTGCTAGAGCCCTAGTCGGTCATACGCAGTATTTT.

V gene TRBV30 combines with J gene TRBJ1-5; tentative D call: TRBD1 (6 bases). The CDR3 runs to 15 residues. Trimming removed 0 bases at V and 7 bases at J, with 16 bases between. Germline V CDR1 and CDR2: GTSNPN, SVGIG (reference sequence). The CDR3: CAWSVSGVIGQPQHF. Here the CDR3 DNA reads TGTGCCTGGAGTGTATCAGGGGTGATCGGACAGCCCCAGCATTTT.

CDR3 loop: CSARTGVVYEQYF. CDR3 DNA: TGCAGTGCTAGGACAGGGGTGGTCTACGAGCAGTACTTC. The genes are TRBV20-1 and TRBJ2-7; 8 bases match TRBD1. This CDR3 has 13 amino acids. The trim removed 3 bases at V and 3 bases at J, leaving 4 bases unmatched. Germline V CDR1 and CDR2: DFQATT, SNEGSKA (reference sequence).

This clonotype was detected once. The chain carries TRBV12-3 or TRBV12-4 and TRBJ2-1; unclear D gene. Trimming pared 4 bases from V and 1 base from J, leaving 11 bases between. This CDR3 comprises 15 residues. The DNA for the CDR3 is TGTGCCAGCAGTTCAACCCGTGCGTCCTACAATGAGCAGTTCTTC. Translated: CASSSTRASYNEQFF.

The chain links TRBV6-2 or TRBV6-3 to TRBJ2-1; 8 positions agree with TRBD2. With V trimmed by 5 bases and J by 4 bases, 13 bases remained unmatched. Germline values: CDR1 MNHEY, CDR2 SVGEGT. This CDR3 contains 17 residues. CDR3 DNA sequence: TGTGCCAGCAGTGACGGGGGGGGACGGAAAGCTTACAATGAGCAGTTCTTC. It translates to CASSDGGGRKAYNEQFF.

V gene TRBV29-1 combines with J gene TRBJ2-1, with D perhaps assigned TRBD1 or TRBD2 (5 bases each). Germline V gene sequence: CDR1 SQVTM, CDR2 ANQGSEA. The CDR3 is 14 residues long. Trimming took off 7 bases at V and 5 bases at J, with 18 bases between the two ends. The CDR3 is CSADSRDPNNEQFF. DNA of the CDR3: TGCAGCGCCGACTCCCGGGACCCCAACAATGAGCAGTTCTTC.

V is TRBV7-9 and J is TRBJ2-3, with a tentative D call TRBD1 (7 bases). Germline V gives CDR1 SEHNR, CDR2 FQNEAQ (reference sequence). With 3 bases removed from V and 4 bases from J, the gap between germline ends came to 11 bases. The CDR3 is 14 amino acids. CDR3 in amino acids: CASSFQGGPDTQYF. CDR3 DNA: TGTGCCAGCAGCTTCCAGGGGGGCCCAGATACGCAGTATTTT.

The chain couples TRBV20-1 to TRBJ2-6; 12 nucleotides align to TRBD2. The trim removed 5 bases at V and 1 base at J, leaving 6 bases unmatched. Germline lookup yields CDR1 DFQATT and CDR2 SNEGSKA (reference sequence). CDR3 size: 17 residues. The CDR3 DNA reads TGCAGTGCTCCCCGACTAGCGGGGGCTTCTGGGGCCAACGTCCTGACTTTC. Translated: CSAPRLAGASGANVLTF.

The chain employs TRBV20-1 and TRBJ2-7, with unresolved D. CDR3 length: 13 amino acids. The V and J ends lost 2 bases and 1 base respectively, with 9 bases between them. In germline, CDR1 is DFQATT, CDR2 SNEGSKA (reference sequence). The CDR3 is CSARNVGSYEQYF. The CDR3 nucleotides are TGCAGTGCTAGAAACGTGGGGTCCTACGAGCAGTACTTC.

The chain employs TRBV5-1 and TRBJ1-2; 7 nucleotides match TRBD1. Germline-derived CDR1 and CDR2 are SGHRS and YFSETQ. The CDR3 extends over 13 amino acids. Trimming at V came to 3 bases and at J to 8 bases, leaving 7 bases not matched to a gene. CDR3 region: CASSSDRVEGYTF. For the CDR3, the DNA is TGCGCCAGCAGCTCCGACAGGGTTGAGGGCTACACCTTC.

The V gene is TRBV30, the J gene TRBJ2-7; D is ambiguous. V lost 0 bases, J lost 6 bases, and 12 bases lay in between. This CDR3 is 13 amino acids long. Germline assignment: CDR1 GTSNPN and CDR2 SVGIG (reference sequence). This chain's CDR3 is CAWSVLYWTEQYF. For the CDR3, the DNA is TGTGCCTGGAGTGTACTGTATTGGACCGAGCAGTACTTC.

The V and J genes are TRBV20-1 and TRBJ2-5; D is uncertain. Germline CDR1 is DFQATT and CDR2 is SNEGSKA (reference sequence). V lost 3 bases and J 0 bases, leaving 8 bases between the germline ends. This CDR3 contains 13 residues. CDR3 in amino acids: CSASDDNQETQYF. The CDR3 coding sequence is TGCAGTGCTAGTGACGACAACCAAGAGACCCAGTACTTC.

V usage is TRBV28 and J usage is TRBJ2-7; perhaps TRBD2 as D (5 bases). The CDR3 is 12 residues long. Trimming took 6 bases from V and 4 from J, leaving 10 bases between them. Germline V gene data show CDR1 as MDHEN and CDR2 as SYDVKM. CDR3 in DNA: TGTGCCAGCAGATCCCGGGGTTACGAGCAGTACTTC. Residues: CASRSRGYEQYF.

This chain connects TRBV9 to TRBJ2-3; 8 bases match TRBD2. V shed 2 bases, J shed 6 bases, and the junction held 8 bases outside the gene matches. This CDR3 is built from 15 residues. Per germline, CDR1 SGDLS and CDR2 YYNGEE. Here the CDR3 reads CASSVSGGTRDTQYF. CDR3 nucleotide sequence: TGTGCCAGCAGCGTGAGCGGGGGAACACGGGATACGCAGTATTTT. Full variable domain (outside the CDR3, taken from reference TRBV9 and TRBJ2-3): DSGVTQTPKHLITATGQRVTLRCSPRSGDLSVYWYQQSLDQGLQFLIQYYNGEERAKGNILERFSAQQFPDLHSELNLSSLELGDSALYFCASSVSGGTRDTQYFGPGTRLTVL.

The chain combines TRBV18 with TRBJ2-3; D call uncertain. CDR3 length: 14 residues. V lost 2 bases and J lost 1, with 7 bases in between. Germline CDR1 is KGHSH and CDR2 is LQKENI. This chain's CDR3 is CASSPISGTDTQYF. Written as DNA, the CDR3 is TGTGCCAGCTCACCAATCTCAGGCACAGATACGCAGTATTTT.

V usage is TRBV25-1 and J usage is TRBJ2-1; D not certain. Germline CDR1 reads MGHDK; CDR2 reads SYGVNS. Trimming pared 1 base from V and 8 bases from J, leaving 9 bases between. This CDR3 contains 13 residues. The CDR3, as DNA: TGTGCCAGCAGTGAATTTGGGTCGGATGAGCAGTTCTTC. Its translation is CASSEFGSDEQFF.

The rearrangement joins TRBV3-1 to TRBJ1-2, with D unresolved. Looked up from germline, CDR1 is LGHDT and CDR2 is YNNKEL (reference sequence). The length of the CDR3 is 14 residues. V was pared by 1 base and J by 4 bases, with 10 bases between. CDR3 in DNA: TGTGCCAGCAGCCAAGGGGAGGCGGCCTATGGCTACACCTTC. This translates into CASSQGEAAYGYTF.

The rearrangement joins TRBV9 to TRBJ1-5, with TRBD1 matching over 8 bases. CDR1 SGDLS and CDR2 YYNGEE come from the germline V gene. The trim removed 3 bases at V and 4 bases at J, leaving 9 bases unmatched. CDR3 length: 16 residues. The DNA for the CDR3 is TGTGCCAGCAGCGCGCAACCCACAGGGGGAAATCAGCCCCAGCATTTT. It codes for CASSAQPTGGNQPQHF. Full variable domain (outside the CDR3, taken from reference TRBV9 and TRBJ1-5): DSGVTQTPKHLITATGQRVTLRCSPRSGDLSVYWYQQSLDQGLQFLIQYYNGEERAKGNILERFSAQQFPDLHSELNLSSLELGDSALYFCASSAQPTGGNQPQHFGDGTRLSIL.

The chain recombines TRBV5-1 with TRBJ1-1; 9 bases are shared with TRBD1. V was clipped by 3 bases and J by 7 bases; unmatched bases: 7. Germline-derived CDR1 and CDR2 are SGHRS and YFSETQ. This CDR3 spans 14 amino acids. The chain's CDR3 is CASSSDRGMGEAFF. Here the CDR3 DNA reads TGCGCCAGCAGCTCGGACAGGGGTATGGGTGAAGCTTTCTTT.

CDR3 sequence (DNA): TGTGCCAGCAGACTACAGGGCCCCTATAATTCACCCCTCCACTTT. Translating it yields CASRLQGPYNSPLHF. The chain combines TRBV28 with TRBJ1-6, with D tentatively TRBD1 (6 bases). The CDR3 extends over 15 amino acids. Germline CDR1 reads MDHEN; CDR2 reads SYDVKM. V lost 6 bases and J 2 bases, leaving 11 bases between the germline ends.

The chain has TRBV4-1 and TRBJ2-7; perhaps TRBD2 as D (6 bases). The CDR3 is 15 amino acids. V was trimmed by 2 bases and J by 3 bases, leaving 14 bases between them. The germline CDR1 and CDR2 sequences are MGHRA and YSYEKL. CDR3 nucleotide sequence: TGCGCCAGCAGCCAACCAACGACGGGGGACTACGAGCAGTACTTC. This translates into CASSQPTTGDYEQYF.

V usage is TRBV30 and J usage is TRBJ1-1, with a possible D match to TRBD1 (5 bases). Germline CDR1 and CDR2: GTSNPN and SVGIG (reference sequence). The CDR3 is 13 amino acids. V was trimmed by 3 bases and J by 1 base, leaving 9 bases between them. The CDR3 spells CAWSITGNTEAFF. In DNA, the CDR3 is TGTGCCTGGAGCATAACAGGGAACACTGAAGCTTTCTTT.

This chain joins TRBV29-1 and TRBJ2-1, with D hard to call. V was pared by 1 base and J by 0 bases, with 4 bases between. Germline-derived CDR1 and CDR2 are SQVTM and ANQGSEA. The CDR3 has 13 amino acids. CDR3 sequence reads: CSVEGGSYNEQFF. CDR3 bases: TGCAGCGTTGAAGGGGGCTCCTACAATGAGCAGTTCTTC.

This clonotype occurred a few times. The chain combines TRBV6-2 or TRBV6-3 with TRBJ2-3, with D unclear. The length of the CDR3 is 12 residues. Germline V lookup: CDR1 MNHEY, CDR2 SVGEGT. V was cut by 5 bases and J by 6 bases, with 9 bases left in between. CDR3 nucleotides: TGTGCCAGCAGTCTAAGTCCCGATACGCAGTATTTT. It translates to CASSLSPDTQYF.

This clonotype was seen just once. The genes are TRBV29-1 and TRBJ2-7, with 8 bases matching TRBD2. The CDR3 sequence is 14 residues long. CDR1 and CDR2 from the germline V gene are SQVTM and ANQGSEA. Trimming took 4 bases from V and 5 from J; bases not matched to a gene: 10. The CDR3 loop reads CSVAARLASHEQYF. The CDR3 DNA reads TGCAGCGTTGCGGCGAGACTAGCGTCCCACGAGCAGTACTTC.